These 25 T cell receptor beta chains originate from one sample sequenced in a study of T cell responses to AZD1222 COVID-19 vaccine. Clones were read by immunoSEQ multiplex PCR, and TCRdb kept only the in-frame ones, dropping some. The sample yields under 95,000 clones, 90% seen once. This material consisted of peripheral blood, taken 28 days after the second AZD1222 dose. The receptors here all came from an adult who received the AZD1222 COVID-19 vaccine.

This clone came up once. The rearrangement links TRBV30 to TRBJ2-7; D is unresolved. The CDR3 covers 13 residues. The V and J ends lost 0 bases and 0 bases respectively, with 6 bases between them. Looked up from germline, CDR1 is GTSNPN and CDR2 is SVGIG (reference sequence). Written as DNA, the CDR3 is TGTGCCTGGAGTGTCAGCAGCTCCTACGAGCAGTACTTC. Residues: CAWSVSSSYEQYF.

The chain uses TRBV28 and TRBJ1-1; no reliable D call. V gave up 7 bases and J gave up 0 bases, with 9 bases separating them. This CDR3 spans 13 amino acids. Germline V CDR1 and CDR2: MDHEN, SYDVKM. The CDR3 region is CASTGGMNTEAFF. As DNA, the CDR3 is TGTGCCAGCACGGGAGGGATGAACACTGAAGCTTTCTTT.

The chain has TRBV28 and TRBJ2-7; D remains unclear. This CDR3 spans 16 amino acids. V dropped 3 bases and J dropped 3 bases, with 18 bases sitting between them. Germline loops: CDR1 MDHEN, CDR2 SYDVKM. CDR3 nucleotide sequence: TGTGCCAGCAGTTTTGGGCGCGTTAAAGGGAACTACGAGCAGTACTTC. It translates to CASSFGRVKGNYEQYF.

This sequence joins TRBV18 and TRBJ1-2; maybe TRBD1 (6 bases). V dropped 4 bases and J dropped 7 bases, with 13 bases sitting between them. The CDR3 has 13 residues. The germline gives CDR1 KGHSH, CDR2 LQKENI. Written as DNA, the CDR3 is TGTGCCAGCTCACAGACCAGGGGAGCTGGCTACACCTTC. Amino acids: CASSQTRGAGYTF.

This chain connects TRBV6-1 to TRBJ2-5; D unresolved. Trimming removed 3 bases at V and 2 bases at J, with 10 bases between. CDR3 length: 14 residues. The germline CDR1 and CDR2 sequences are MNHNS and SASEGT. The CDR3 coding sequence is TGTGCCAGCAGTGATGCTGGGCGGCAAGAGACCCAGTACTTC. This translates into CASSDAGRQETQYF.

The table lists this clone with a count of one. This chain links TRBV7-7 with TRBJ2-7; weak D call: TRBD1 (6 bases). Trimming took off 5 bases at V and 6 bases at J, with 23 bases between the two ends. The CDR3 is 16 residues long. Germline V CDR1 and CDR2: SSHAT, FNYEAQ (reference sequence). CDR3 sequence reads: CASSPSGTTLGAEQYF. The CDR3 bases are TGTGCCAGCAGCCCATCTGGGACAACCCTCGGGGCCGAGCAGTACTTC. Full variable domain (rest looked up from reference TRBV7-7 and TRBJ2-7): GAGVSQSPRYKVTKRGQDVTLRCDPISSHATLYWYQQALGQGPEFLTYFNYEAQPDKSGLPSDRFSAERPEGSISTLTIQRTEQRDSAMYRCASSPSGTTLGAEQYFGPGTRLTVT.

The CDR3 sequence: CASSPRGGDGEQYF. The DNA for the CDR3 is TGTGCCAGCTCTCCCCGTGGGGGGGATGGCGAGCAGTACTTC. The chain couples TRBV18 to TRBJ2-7; TRBD2 aligns across 7 bases. The germline V gene encodes CDR1 KGHSH and CDR2 LQKENI. The CDR3 length is 14 residues. After removal of 6 bases from V and 6 bases from J, the junction contained 11 bases not matched to a gene. Using reference TRBV18 and TRBJ2-7 for the parts outside the CDR3, the full variable domain is NAGVMQNPRHLVRRRGQEARLRCSPMKGHSHVYWYRQLPEEGLKFMVYLQKENIIDESGMPKERFSAEFPKEGPSILRIQQVVRGDSAAYFCASSPRGGDGEQYFGPGTRLTVT.

The J gene is TRBJ1-2, the V gene TRBV18; tentative D call: TRBD1 (6 bases). The CDR3 has 15 residues. CDR1 is KGHSH, CDR2 LQKENI, per germline. V shed 7 bases and J shed 0 bases, with 15 bases lying between them. CDR3 residues: CASFYSGTTNYGYTF. The CDR3 nucleotides read TGTGCCAGCTTCTACTCGGGGACAACTAACTATGGCTACACCTTC.

V usage is TRBV2 and J usage is TRBJ1-4; no firm D call. There are 14 residues in the CDR3. The germline gives CDR1 SNHLY, CDR2 FYNNEI. Trimming took off 3 bases at V and 0 bases at J, with 5 bases between the two ends. CDR3 DNA: TGTGCCAGCAGTGACAGCTCAACTAATGAAAAACTGTTTTTT. Its protein product is CASSDSSTNEKLFF.

The rearrangement joins TRBV18 to TRBJ2-3; weak D call: TRBD1 (6 bases). Germline V gene lookup returns CDR1 KGHSH and CDR2 LQKENI. The CDR3 extends over 13 amino acids. V gave up 2 bases and J gave up 4 bases, with 7 bases separating them. The CDR3 sequence is CASSPSGADTQYF. As DNA, the CDR3 is TGTGCCAGCTCACCATCAGGGGCAGATACGCAGTATTTT.

This chain links TRBV9 with TRBJ1-2, with D possibly matching TRBD1 (6 bases). The V end was cut by 2 bases, the J end by 0 bases, with 11 bases between. CDR3 length: 15 amino acids. The V gene's germline CDR1 is SGDLS and CDR2 YYNGEE. CDR3 nucleotides: TGTGCCAGCAGCGTCGGGACACCAACTAACTATGGCTACACCTTC. It encodes CASSVGTPTNYGYTF.

The chain has TRBV9 and TRBJ1-5, with D possibly TRBD1 on 6 matching bases. The CDR3 extends over 14 amino acids. Per germline, CDR1 SGDLS and CDR2 YYNGEE. Trimming left V 4 bases short and J 6 bases short, with 14 bases between. The CDR3 DNA follows: TGTGCCAGCAGCCCAGGGGACGGTGGTCAGCCCCAGCATTTT. It yields the protein CASSPGDGGQPQHF.

CDR3 sequence reads: CASSVDQRGTQYF. In nucleotides, the CDR3 is TGTGCCAGCAGCGTTGACCAGAGGGGTACGCAGTATTTT. The chain is built from TRBV9 and TRBJ2-3; D possibly uses TRBD1 or TRBD2 (5 bases each). The CDR3 extends over 13 amino acids. The germline gives CDR1 SGDLS, CDR2 YYNGEE. Deletions cut 2 bases from V and 8 bases from J, with 12 bases between.

V usage is TRBV18 and J usage is TRBJ2-3; 7 positions agree with TRBD2. The V segment lost 5 bases and the J segment 5 bases; nucleotides outside the gene matches: 10. The germline V gene has CDR1 KGHSH and CDR2 LQKENI. This CDR3 comprises 15 residues. CDR3 bases: TGTGCCAGCTCAACCGGGACTACGGGGGGAGATACGCAGTATTTT. Protein sequence: CASSTGTTGGDTQYF.

The chain employs TRBV7-6 and TRBJ1-2; D ambiguous. There are 17 residues in the CDR3. Germline-derived CDR1 and CDR2 are SGHVS and FNYEAQ. Trimming shortened V by 2 bases and J by 2 bases, and 18 bases separated the two germline ends. The CDR3 bases are TGTGCCAGCAGCTTAAACCCCACGATGGGGAAAAACTATGGCTACACCTTC. This encodes CASSLNPTMGKNYGYTF.

J is TRBJ2-7 and V is TRBV5-1, with D possibly matching TRBD1 (6 bases). The CDR3 contains 13 residues. Germline V gene lookup returns CDR1 SGHRS and CDR2 YFSETQ. The V and J ends lost 4 bases and 12 bases respectively, with 20 bases between them. Written as DNA, the CDR3 is TGCGCCAGCAGCCCTCCCGGGACAACTCTCTGGTACTTC. Translating it yields CASSPPGTTLWYF.

The chain links TRBV3-1 (or the pseudogene TRBV3-2) to TRBJ2-5; D is uncertain. In germline, CDR1 is LGHDT, CDR2 YNNKEL (reference sequence). Trimming shortened V by 2 bases and J by 2 bases, and 9 bases separated the two germline ends. CDR3 length: 14 amino acids. The CDR3: CASSQSEQQETQYF. The CDR3 coding sequence is TGTGCCAGCAGCCAATCGGAACAGCAAGAGACCCAGTACTTC.

The chain is built from TRBV7-3 and TRBJ2-3, with 10 positions matching TRBD2. V dropped 3 bases and J dropped 5; count of bases not matched to a gene: 5. This CDR3 is built from 15 residues. Per the germline V gene, CDR1 is SGHTA and CDR2 is FQGTGA. For the CDR3, the DNA is TGTGCCAGCAGCTTCAGCGGGGGGGCCAAAGATACGCAGTATTTT. This encodes CASSFSGGAKDTQYF.

CDR3: CASSRGQPFAQYF. The CDR3 coding sequence is TGTGCCAGCAGTAGGGGACAGCCTTTCGCGCAGTACTTC. This chain uses TRBV12-3 or TRBV12-4 with TRBJ2-7; 7 bases match TRBD1. The V gene end was trimmed by 5 bases and the J gene end by 9 bases; junction bases not matched to a gene: 10. The CDR3 has 13 residues.

This clone appeared a single time. The CDR3 bases are TGTGCCAGCAGCGGACAGCCTGGCTACGAGCAGTACTTC. It encodes CASSGQPGYEQYF. This chain joins TRBV7-2 and TRBJ2-7; tentative D call: TRBD1 (6 bases). Germline V CDR1 and CDR2: SGHTA, FQGNSA. Trimming left V 5 bases short and J 3 bases short, with 11 bases between. CDR3 size: 13 residues.

CDR3 amino acids: CASSFRTGEDYGYTF. As DNA, the CDR3 is TGTGCCAGCAGTTTTCGGACAGGGGAGGACTATGGCTACACCTTC. The chain has TRBV5-8 and TRBJ1-2; 9 bases line up with TRBD1. The CDR3 runs 15 residues. Germline CDR1 and CDR2: SGHTS and YDEGEE. V was clipped by 5 bases and J by 3 bases; unmatched bases: 8.

The rearrangement uses TRBV20-1 and TRBJ1-1; D remains unclear. Germline assignment: CDR1 DFQATT and CDR2 SNEGSKA (reference sequence). With 1 base removed from V and 11 bases from J, the gap between germline ends came to 11 bases. There are 11 residues in the CDR3. CDR3 in DNA: TGCAGTGCTAGAGTGGAGAGGACGGCTTTCTTT. Protein: CSARVERTAFF.

The chain joins TRBV12-3 or TRBV12-4 to TRBJ1-2, with D maybe TRBD1 (5 bases). The V and J ends lost 3 bases and 5 bases respectively, with 7 bases between them. The CDR3 contains 12 residues. CDR3 DNA sequence: TGTGCCAGCAGTTTTGCAGGGTATGGCTACACCTTC. It translates to CASSFAGYGYTF.

The chain is built from TRBV6-2 or TRBV6-3 and TRBJ1-1; D is perhaps TRBD1 (5 bases). Trimming removed 4 bases from V and 5 bases from J, with 8 bases in between. The CDR3 totals 12 residues. In germline, CDR1 is MNHEY, CDR2 SVGEGT. CDR3 in amino acids: CASSSGGTEAFF. As DNA, the CDR3 is TGTGCCAGCAGTTCCGGGGGTACTGAAGCTTTCTTT.

The V gene is TRBV27, the J gene TRBJ2-4; TRBD1 aligns across 7 bases. CDR3 length: 16 amino acids. V lost 5 bases and J lost 1; bases outside the gene matches: 8. The germline CDR1 and CDR2 sequences are MNHEY and SMNVEV (reference sequence). The CDR3 nucleotides are TGTGCCAGCAGTACCTGGGGACAGATTGCCAAAAACATTCAGTACTTC. Translated, it gives CASSTWGQIAKNIQYF.